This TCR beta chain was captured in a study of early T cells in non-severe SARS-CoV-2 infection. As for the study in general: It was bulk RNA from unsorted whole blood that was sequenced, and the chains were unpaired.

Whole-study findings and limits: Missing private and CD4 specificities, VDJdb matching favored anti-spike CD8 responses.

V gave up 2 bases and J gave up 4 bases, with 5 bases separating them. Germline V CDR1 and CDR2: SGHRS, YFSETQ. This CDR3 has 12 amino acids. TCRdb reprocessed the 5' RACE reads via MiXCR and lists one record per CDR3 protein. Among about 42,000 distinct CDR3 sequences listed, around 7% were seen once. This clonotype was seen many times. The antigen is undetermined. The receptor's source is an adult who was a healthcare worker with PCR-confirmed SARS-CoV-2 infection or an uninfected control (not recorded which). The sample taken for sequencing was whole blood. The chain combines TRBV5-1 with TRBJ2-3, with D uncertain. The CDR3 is CASSFNSDTQYF. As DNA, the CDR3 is TGCGCCAGCAGCTTCAACTCAGATACGCAGTATTTT. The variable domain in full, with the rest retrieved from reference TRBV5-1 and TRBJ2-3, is KAGVTQTPRYLIKTRGQQVTLSCSPISGHRSVSWYQQTPGQGLQFLFEYFSETQRNKGNFPGRFSGRQFSNSRSEMNVSTLELGDSALYLCASSFNSDTQYFGPGTRLTVL.